Listed below are T cell receptor beta chains from one sample, sequenced in a study of blood T cells in healthy people across ages. TCRdb reprocessed the 5' RACE reads via MiXCR and lists one record per CDR3 protein. The sample gives fewer than 1.5 million distinct CDR3 sequences, 42% of which show up once; less than 8% is in the top ten. Specimen: blood. The receptors were sampled from a woman under 30 in good health. CDR3s include the opening cysteine and the closing phenylalanine or tryptophan. D genes are given only for firm matches. For some rows the clone size is stated as once, few or many, or as a class when expanded; others skip it.

>TRBD1|few|TRBJ2-7|TRBV10-3
CAISSDSRQGAYEQYF
TGTGCCATCAGTAGTGATAGTAGGCAGGGGGCCTACGAGCAGTACTTC
>.|few|TRBJ2-3|TRBV20-1
CSALGDGRADTQYF
TGCAGTGCACTCGGGGACGGAAGGGCAGATACGCAGTATTTT
>TRBD2|.|TRBJ2-3|TRBV6-2/TRBV6-3
CASSSSVTSGFTDTQYF
TGTGCCAGCAGTTCTAGCGTGACTAGCGGGTTCACAGATACGCAGTATTTT
>TRBD1|.|TRBJ1-6|TRBV5-1
CASSTDRTGENSPLHF
TGCGCCAGCAGCACAGACCGGACAGGGGAGAATTCACCCCTCCACTTT
>TRBD2|.|TRBJ2-2|TRBV3-1
CASSRQLAGSNTGELFF
TGTGCCAGCAGCCGCCAGCTAGCGGGCTCGAACACCGGGGAGCTGTTTTTT
>TRBD1|.|TRBJ1-6|TRBV13
CASSLWDRATPLHF
TGTGCCAGCAGCTTGTGGGACAGGGCTACCCCCCTCCACTTT
>.|.|TRBJ1-2|TRBV29-1
CSVGSRLTDFYGYTF
TGCAGCGTTGGTTCGCGGTTAACAGATTTCTATGGCTACACCTTC
>TRBD1|.|TRBJ2-7|TRBV6-2/TRBV6-3
CASSSRDRSHYEQYF
TGTGCCAGCAGTTCTAGGGACAGGAGTCACTACGAGCAGTACTTC
>.|few|TRBJ1-3|TRBV20-1
CSAYRENTIYF
TGCAGTGCTTACAGGGAAAACACCATATATTTT
>.|.|TRBJ1-2|TRBV5-1
CASSFPTETTNYGYTF
TGCGCCAGCAGCTTCCCGACGGAAACTACTAACTATGGCTACACCTTC
>.|few|TRBJ2-7|TRBV2
CASSEEWRKGEQYF
TGTGCCAGCAGTGAAGAGTGGAGGAAGGGCGAGCAGTACTTC
>TRBD1|.|TRBJ1-1|TRBV15
CATSRDLDRGTNTEAFF
TGTGCCACCAGCAGAGATTTAGACAGGGGGACGAACACTGAAGCTTTCTTT
>.|few|TRBJ2-5|TRBV2
CATKGLTTNPGETQYF
TGTGCCACCAAGGGACTCACCACCAACCCCGGAGAGACCCAGTACTTC
>.|few|TRBJ1-2|TRBV10-3
CDISDRRDWGYTF
TGTGACATCAGTGATCGACGGGACTGGGGCTACACCTTC
>TRBD2|.|TRBJ2-7|TRBV2
CASSVTSGRVLAYEQYF
TGTGCCAGCAGCGTGACTAGCGGGAGGGTGTTAGCCTACGAGCAGTACTTC
>.|.|TRBJ2-1|TRBV25-1
CASSEWLWDRSSYNEQFF
TGTGCCAGCAGTGAATGGCTGTGGGATCGGAGCTCCTACAATGAGCAGTTCTTC
>TRBD1|.|TRBJ1-2|TRBV6-5
CASSYHTGTGGGYGYTF
TGTGCCAGCAGTTACCACACCGGGACAGGGGGCGGATATGGCTACACCTTC
>.|.|TRBJ1-1|TRBV6-5
CASRGNMNTEAFF
TGTGCCAGCAGGGGGAATATGAACACTGAAGCTTTCTTT
>TRBD2|.|TRBJ2-5|TRBV12-3/TRBV12-4
CASGTSGVGQTQYF
TGTGCCAGCGGGACTAGCGGGGTGGGGCAGACCCAGTACTTC
>.|.|TRBJ1-3|TRBV7-9
CANVEGSGNTIYF
TGTGCCAACGTAGAGGGGTCTGGAAACACCATATATTTT
>.|.|TRBJ1-2|TRBV20-1
CSARGTTYGYTF
TGCAGTGCTAGGGGCACCACCTATGGCTACACCTTC
>TRBD2|.|TRBJ2-4|TRBV6-2/TRBV6-3
CASTGTSGGAIYKQYF
TGTGCCAGCACCGGGACTAGCGGGGGGGCCATATACAAGCAGTACTTC
>TRBD1|.|TRBJ1-4|TRBV7-2
CASSLTGGMEKLFF
TGTGCCAGCAGCTTAACAGGGGGTATGGAAAAACTGTTTTTT
>.|few|TRBJ2-2|TRBV2
CASRKGGGGELFF
TGTGCCAGCAGGAAGGGAGGCGGCGGGGAGCTGTTTTTT
>.|.|TRBJ1-2|TRBV29-1
CSVDPGRLPGYTF
TGCAGCGTTGACCCGGGACGGCTCCCGGGCTACACCTTC
>TRBD2|few|TRBJ2-5|TRBV12-3/TRBV12-4
CASSPGLPRVEQYF
TGTGCCAGCAGCCCGGGACTACCGAGGGTGGAGCAGTACTTC
>.|.|TRBJ1-1|TRBV7-2
CASSRGQPAFF
TGTGCCAGCAGCCGCGGACAGCCAGCTTTCTTT
>TRBD1|.|TRBJ2-7|TRBV12-3/TRBV12-4
CASSLRQGAGEQYF
TGTGCCAGCAGTTTAAGGCAGGGGGCAGGCGAGCAGTACTTC
>TRBD2|few|TRBJ2-1|TRBV5-5
CASSLVSGRSNEQFF
TGTGCCAGCAGCTTGGTTAGCGGGAGGTCCAATGAGCAGTTCTTC
>.|.|TRBJ2-5|TRBV6-2/TRBV6-3
CASRDGSVGETQYF
TGTGCCAGCAGAGATGGGAGTGTTGGAGAGACCCAGTACTTC
>TRBD2|few|TRBJ2-4|TRBV20-1
CSARDRTTSGATKNIQYF
TGCAGTGCTAGAGATAGGACTACTAGCGGGGCAACCAAAAACATTCAGTACTTC
>.|few|TRBJ2-7|TRBV5-5
CASSLDTQGYEQYF
TGTGCCAGCAGCTTGGATACACAGGGCTACGAGCAGTACTTC
>.|.|TRBJ2-1|TRBV11-1
CASSKWGDSFYNEQFF
TGTGCCAGCAGCAAATGGGGGGACAGCTTCTACAATGAGCAGTTCTTC
>TRBD1|.|TRBJ2-1|TRBV7-9
CASSPEMRGQGTNEQFF
TGTGCCAGCAGCCCAGAAATGAGGGGGCAAGGGACCAATGAGCAGTTCTTC
>TRBD2|many|TRBJ2-2|TRBV5-5
CASSPGLVGTGELFF
TGTGCCAGCAGCCCAGGACTAGTCGGCACCGGGGAGCTGTTTTTT
>.|few|TRBJ2-5|TRBV5-1
CASSLKQLQETQYF
TGCGCCAGCAGCTTGAAGCAGCTCCAAGAGACCCAGTACTTC
>.|.|TRBJ2-1|TRBV27
CASRAGTSTYNEQFF
TGTGCCAGCAGAGCCGGGACTTCTACCTACAATGAGCAGTTCTTC
>.|.|TRBJ2-1|TRBV6-5
CASSYTPRGTGNEQFF
TGTGCCAGCAGTTACACTCCTAGGGGGACGGGGAATGAGCAGTTCTTC
>TRBD1|.|TRBJ1-1|TRBV12-3/TRBV12-4
CASSAGDRALMNTEAFF
TGTGCCAGCAGTGCGGGGGACAGGGCCCTTATGAACACTGAAGCTTTCTTT
>TRBD2|.|TRBJ2-3|TRBV7-2
CASSLDGRATDTQYF
TGTGCCAGCAGCTTAGACGGGAGGGCCACAGATACGCAGTATTTT
>.|.|TRBJ2-1|TRBV6-8
CASSYSGKTSYNEQFF
TGTGCCAGCAGTTACTCGGGGAAAACCTCTTACAATGAGCAGTTCTTC
>.|.|TRBJ1-3|TRBV7-8
CASSSGWGGPNSGNTIYF
TGTGCCAGCAGCTCTGGGTGGGGGGGGCCTAACTCTGGAAACACCATATATTTT